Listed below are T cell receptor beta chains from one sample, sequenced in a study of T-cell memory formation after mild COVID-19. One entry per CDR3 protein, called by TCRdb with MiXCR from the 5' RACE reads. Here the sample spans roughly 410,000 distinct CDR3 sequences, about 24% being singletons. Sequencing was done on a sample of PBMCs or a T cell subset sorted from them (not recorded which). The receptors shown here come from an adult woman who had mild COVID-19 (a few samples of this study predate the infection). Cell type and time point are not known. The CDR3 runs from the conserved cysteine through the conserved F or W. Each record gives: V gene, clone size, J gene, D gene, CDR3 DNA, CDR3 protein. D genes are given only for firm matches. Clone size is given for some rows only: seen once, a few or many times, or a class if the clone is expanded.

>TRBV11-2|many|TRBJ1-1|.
TGTGCCAGCAGCTTAGACGGGAACACTGAAGCTTTCTTT
CASSLDGNTEAFF
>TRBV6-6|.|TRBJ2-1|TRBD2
TGTGCCAGCAGTTACCCGGGACTAGCGGGATTAGGGCAGTTCTTC
CASSYPGLAGLGQFF
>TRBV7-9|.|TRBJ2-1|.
TGTGCCACTGACTACAATGAGCAGTTCTTC
CATDYNEQFF
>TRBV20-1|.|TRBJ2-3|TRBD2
TGCAGTGCTTCCCCGGGGGGGGCAGATACGCAGTATTTT
CSASPGGADTQYF
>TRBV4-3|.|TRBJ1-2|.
TGCGCCAGCAGCCAAGGGGGAGATACAAAGGTCTATGGCTACACCTTC
CASSQGGDTKVYGYTF
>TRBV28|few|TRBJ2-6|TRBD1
TGTGCCAGCAGTGCCGGGACAGCTGGGGCCAACGTCCTGACTTTC
CASSAGTAGANVLTF
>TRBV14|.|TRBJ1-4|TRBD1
TGTGCCAGCAGCCCCCGGCAGGGGGGCGAAAAACTGTTTTTT
CASSPRQGGEKLFF
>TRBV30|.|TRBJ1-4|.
TGTGCCTGGAGTGTAACCCCCTTTCTGGGGTGGGAGGCAACTAATGAAAAACTGTTTTTT
CAWSVTPFLGWEATNEKLFF
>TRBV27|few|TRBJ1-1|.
TGTGCCAGCAGCCCGACCCCTTGGGACACTGAAGCTTTCTTT
CASSPTPWDTEAFF
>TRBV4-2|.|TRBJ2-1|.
TGTGCCAGCAGCCAAGCCGTTTCCTACAATGAGCAGTTCTTC
CASSQAVSYNEQFF
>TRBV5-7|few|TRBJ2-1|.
TGTGCCAGCAGTCAGCAAAGGGGTGTAGGGCCACACTCCTACAATGAGCAGTTCTTC
CASSQQRGVGPHSYNEQFF
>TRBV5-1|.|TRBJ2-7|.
TGCGCCAGCTCAACGTCCCAGCGGAGCTCCTACGAGCAGTACTTC
CASSTSQRSSYEQYF
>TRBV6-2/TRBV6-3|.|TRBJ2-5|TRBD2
TGTGCCAGCAGTTACGAACTAGCGGGAGGGGAGACCCAGTACTTC
CASSYELAGGETQYF
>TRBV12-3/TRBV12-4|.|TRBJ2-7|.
TGTGCCAGCAGCTTGCTAGAGACCTACGAGCAGTACTTC
CASSLLETYEQYF
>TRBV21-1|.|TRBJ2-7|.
TGTGCCAGCAGCAAGATCGGGACTAGCGGGGCCTACGAGCAGTACTTC
CASSKIGTSGAYEQYF
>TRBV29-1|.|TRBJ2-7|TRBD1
TGCAGCGTTGTCGACAGGGGCCCTGGGCAGTACTTC
CSVVDRGPGQYF
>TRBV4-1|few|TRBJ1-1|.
TGCGCCAGCAGCCAAGGGGGGGTTGGAGCTTTCTTT
CASSQGGVGAFF
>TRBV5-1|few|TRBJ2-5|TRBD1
TGCGCCAGCAGCTTGACGCCGGGACAGATAGAGACCCAGTACTTC
CASSLTPGQIETQYF
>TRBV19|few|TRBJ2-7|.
TGTGCCAGTAGTGAGGCAGGCTCCTACGAGCAGTACTTC
CASSEAGSYEQYF
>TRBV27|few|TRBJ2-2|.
TGTGCCAGCAGTCCTCTCTCCATGGCCGGGGAGCTGTTTTTT
CASSPLSMAGELFF
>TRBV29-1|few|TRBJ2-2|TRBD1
TGCAGCGTTGGTCAGGGGGCAGGCGGGGAGCTGTTTTTT
CSVGQGAGGELFF
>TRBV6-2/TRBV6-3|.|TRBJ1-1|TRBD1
TGTGCCAGCATCCAGGGAGGCAGGGGGCGATATCACACTGAAGCTTTCTTT
CASIQGGRGRYHTEAFF
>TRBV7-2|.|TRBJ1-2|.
TGTGCCAGCAGCTCAGACTGGGGGGCGAATGGCTACACCTTC
CASSSDWGANGYTF
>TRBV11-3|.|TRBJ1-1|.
TGTGCCAGCAGCTCATGGACATTGAACACTGAAGCTTTCTTT
CASSSWTLNTEAFF
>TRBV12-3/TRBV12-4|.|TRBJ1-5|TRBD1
TGTGCCAGCAGTTTATCGCCGGGACAGGGCAATCAGCCCCAGCATTTT
CASSLSPGQGNQPQHF
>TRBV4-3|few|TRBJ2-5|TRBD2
TGCGCCAGCAGCCAAGAATTTGCTAGCGGGATCACAGAGACCCAGTACTTC
CASSQEFASGITETQYF
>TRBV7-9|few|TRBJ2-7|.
TGTGCCAGCAGGAGGGGTTTTTCGGACACGGCCTACGAGCAGTACTTC
CASRRGFSDTAYEQYF